Each of the 5 T cell receptor beta chains below was sequenced from the same sample in a study of T cell clonality in common variable immunodeficiency. Profiling relied on immunoSEQ multiplex PCR, and the TCRdb table lists in-frame clones only, not all of them. The table lists about 55,000 clones, with no singletons. The sequenced material came from peripheral blood mononuclear cells. Every receptor here comes from a person aged 18 to 69 in good health.

The table lists this clone with many counts. Read sequence stops 3 residues before the CDR3 end, and the germline J gene provides the missing end. The rearrangement uses TRBV5-4 and TRBJ2-1, with TRBD2 identical over 9 bases. The CDR3 runs to 15 residues. From germline, CDR1 is SGHNT and CDR2 YYREEE (reference sequence). V was clipped by 5 bases and J by 2 bases; unmatched bases: 5. CDR3 sequence: CASSFSGSTYNEQFF. The sequenced CDR3 bases are TGTGCCAGCAGTTTTAGCGGGAGTACCTACAATGAG.

This clone has at least ten counts. The DNA ends 3 residues before the CDR3 does, and the rest of the CDR3 is filled in from the germline J gene. This chain connects TRBV2 to TRBJ1-5; D is undetermined. Trimming cost V 5 bases and J 2 bases, with 13 bases left between them. The length of the CDR3 is 15 residues. Germline assignment: CDR1 SNHLY and CDR2 FYNNEI. The sequenced part of the CDR3 DNA is TGTGCCAGCAGTCCGGGGAGGATCGGCAATCAGCCC. Its protein is CASSPGRIGNQP. The full CDR3 protein reads CASSPGRIGNQPQHF.

This clone was counted many times. The sequenced CDR3 bases are TGTGCCAGCAGTGAATTCATACTATCTAGCACAGATACG. It yields the protein CASSEFILSSTDT. The CDR3, in full, reads CASSEFILSSTDTQYF. The chain employs TRBV2 and TRBJ2-3; no reliable D call. The sequenced fragment ends 3 residues before the CDR3 boundary, so the rest is inferred from the germline J gene. Germline V lookup: CDR1 SNHLY, CDR2 FYNNEI. The CDR3 is 16 amino acids. Trimming shortened V by 2 bases and J by 0 bases, and 12 bases separated the two germline ends.

This clone was seen at least ten times. The CDR3 end is not reached by the read, which stops 3 residues before it; the germline J gene fills it in. The chain uses TRBV2 and TRBJ2-2, with 9 bases identical to TRBD1. Trimming cost V 9 bases and J 1 base; bases outside gene matches: 9. The germline gives CDR1 SNHLY, CDR2 FYNNEI. The CDR3 consists of 16 residues. The CDR3: CARANNRGLNTGELFF. Partial CDR3 DNA: TGTGCCAGAGCTAATAACAGGGGGCTGAACACCGGGGAG.

This clone was detected a few times. The CDR3 end falls 3 residues outside the read, so it is completed with the germline J gene. This chain links TRBV2 with TRBJ1-1, with a weak D call TRBD1 (6 bases). The V and J ends lost 7 bases and 0 bases respectively, with 9 bases between them. CDR1 SNHLY and CDR2 FYNNEI come from the germline V gene. The CDR3 consists of 13 residues. The sequenced CDR3 bases are TGTGCCAGCATGGGACAAATGAACACTGAA. It encodes CASMGQMNTE. In full, the CDR3 is CASMGQMNTEAFF.